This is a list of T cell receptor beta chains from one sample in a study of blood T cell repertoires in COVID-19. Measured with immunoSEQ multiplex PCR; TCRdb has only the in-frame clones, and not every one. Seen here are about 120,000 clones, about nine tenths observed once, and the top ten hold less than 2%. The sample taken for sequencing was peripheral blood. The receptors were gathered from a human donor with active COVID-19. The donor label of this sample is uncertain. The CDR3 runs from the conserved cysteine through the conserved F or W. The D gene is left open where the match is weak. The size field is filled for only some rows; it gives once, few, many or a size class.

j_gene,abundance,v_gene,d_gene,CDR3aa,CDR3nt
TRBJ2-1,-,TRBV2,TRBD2,CASSETSGNSYNEQFF,TGTGCCAGCAGTGAAACTAGCGGGAACTCCTACAATGAGCAGTTCTTC
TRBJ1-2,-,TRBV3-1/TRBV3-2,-,CASSQQGGYGYTF,TGTGCCAGCAGCCAACAGGGTGGATATGGCTACACCTTC
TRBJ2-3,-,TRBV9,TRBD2,CASSISTATSATSTDTQYF,TGTGCCAGCAGCATTAGTACCGCGACTAGCGCAACTAGCACAGATACGCAGTATTTT
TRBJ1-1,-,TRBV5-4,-,CASNPTGRNTEAFF,TGTGCCAGCAACCCAACAGGAAGGAACACTGAAGCTTTCTTT
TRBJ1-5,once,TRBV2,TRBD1,CASIRDRNNMGQPQHF,TGTGCCAGCATTCGGGACAGGAATAATATGGGTCAGCCCCAGCATTTT
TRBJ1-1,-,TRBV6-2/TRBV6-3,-,CASSFNRDVENTEAFF,TGTGCCAGCAGCTTCAACAGGGACGTTGAGAACACTGAAGCTTTCTTT
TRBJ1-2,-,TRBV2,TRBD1,CASSEWTGSYGYTF,TGTGCCAGCAGTGAATGGACAGGCTCTTATGGCTACACCTTC
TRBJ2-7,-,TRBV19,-,CASSIAGGLTYEQYF,TGTGCCAGTAGTATCGCAGGAGGGTTAACCTACGAGCAGTACTTC
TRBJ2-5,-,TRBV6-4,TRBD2,CASSEGTSGGQGTQYF,TGTGCCAGCAGTGAGGGGACTAGCGGGGGACAAGGGACCCAGTACTTC
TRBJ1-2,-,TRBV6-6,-,CASNFQAGVGYGYTF,TGTGCCAGCAATTTTCAGGCAGGGGTTGGGTATGGCTACACCTTC
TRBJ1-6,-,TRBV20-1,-,CSASPGGDNSPLHF,TGCAGTGCTAGTCCGGGGGGGGATAATTCACCCCTCCACTTT
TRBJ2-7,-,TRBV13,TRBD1,CASSSAPGGPYEQYF,TGTGCCAGCAGTTCGGCCCCAGGGGGCCCCTACGAGCAGTACTTC
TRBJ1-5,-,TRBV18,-,CASSRQDSDSNQPQHF,TGTGCCAGCTCTCGACAGGACTCCGATAGCAATCAGCCCCAGCATTTT
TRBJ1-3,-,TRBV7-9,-,CASSPGSTVSGNTIYF,TGTGCCAGCAGCCCAGGATCGACAGTCTCTGGAAACACCATATATTTT
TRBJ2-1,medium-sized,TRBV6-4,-,CASSVRPAETGNEQFF,TGTGCCAGCAGTGTTCGACCGGCGGAAACGGGCAATGAGCAGTTCTTC
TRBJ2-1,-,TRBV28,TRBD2,CASSSLTSGKYNEQFF,TGTGCCAGCAGTTCCCTGACTAGCGGGAAATACAATGAGCAGTTCTTC
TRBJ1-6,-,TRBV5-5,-,CASSLGQGGSPLHF,TGTGCCAGCAGCTTGGGGCAGGGTGGTTCACCCCTCCACTTT
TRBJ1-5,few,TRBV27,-,CASSTGYSNQPQHF,TGTGCCAGCAGTACCGGTTATAGCAATCAGCCCCAGCATTTT
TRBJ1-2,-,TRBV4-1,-,CASSQVGRVFYGYTF,TGCGCCAGCAGCCAAGTCGGCAGGGTTTTCTATGGCTACACCTTC
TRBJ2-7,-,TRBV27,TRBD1,CASSELGQGAYEQYF,TGTGCCAGCAGCGAACTGGGACAGGGGGCCTACGAGCAGTACTTC
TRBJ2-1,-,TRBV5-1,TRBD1,CASSSGTGGVLSYNEQFF,TGCGCCAGCAGTTCAGGGACAGGGGGCGTTTTATCCTACAATGAGCAGTTCTTC
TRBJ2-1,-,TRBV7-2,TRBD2,CASSLALSSGDEQFF,TGTGCCAGCAGCTTAGCGCTTTCTAGCGGTGATGAGCAGTTCTTC